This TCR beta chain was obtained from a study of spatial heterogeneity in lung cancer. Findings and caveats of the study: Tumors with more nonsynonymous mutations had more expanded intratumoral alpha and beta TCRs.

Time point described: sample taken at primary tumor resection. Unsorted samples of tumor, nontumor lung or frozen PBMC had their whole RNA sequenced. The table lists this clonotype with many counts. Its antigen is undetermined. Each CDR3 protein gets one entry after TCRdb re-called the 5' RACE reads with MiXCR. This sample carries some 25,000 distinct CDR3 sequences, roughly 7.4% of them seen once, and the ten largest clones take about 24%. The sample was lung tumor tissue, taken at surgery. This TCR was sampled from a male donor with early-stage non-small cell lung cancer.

The CDR3 protein is CASSEAGVNQPQHF. The CDR3 coding sequence is TGTGCCAGCAGTGAAGCGGGTGTCAATCAGCCCCAGCATTTT. V usage is TRBV6-1 and J usage is TRBJ1-5; D is unclear. The CDR3 is 14 residues long. The germline CDR1 and CDR2 sequences are MNHNS and SASEGT. V was trimmed by 0 bases and J by 3 bases, leaving 6 bases between them.